This T cell receptor (beta chain) was sequenced during a study of T cell changes during pregnancy in multiple sclerosis (dated by TCRdb to the late 2010s). Some background on the complete study: Changes in the T cell repertoire over the course of pregnancy were examined in this study in women with multiple sclerosis.

In the germline V gene (reference sequence), CDR1 corresponds to LNHNV and CDR2 to YYDKDF. Deletion took 0 bases off V and 3 bases off J, with a span of 12 bases between the germline ends. The CDR3 spans 16 residues, from the cysteine through the phenylalanine. The DNA shown is the 48-base CDR3, in frame from base 1. Library construction relied on the immunoSEQ multiplex PCR assay. Held by TCRdb, this immuneACCESS table contains in-frame sequences only and omits some clones. Under half of the omission traces to an unresolved V gene where checked; the cause of the rest is unknown. The sample has tens of thousands of clones on record, about 94% of them singletons. The ten largest clonotypes hold about 0.78% of the sample. Note on this clone: This clone's antigen is unknown. Base quality data are lacking; no much larger clone is found one base away.

This clonotype was obtained from a female donor with multiple sclerosis, enrolled in a pregnancy study. This material consisted of peripheral blood, taken in the third trimester of pregnancy. The chain links TRBV15 with TRBJ2-1, with TRBD1 as a weak D call on 6 bases. DNA sequence: TGTGCCACCAGCAGAGATGGGGGCACAGTCTACAATGAGCAGTTCTTC. Its protein is CATSRDGGTVYNEQFF.